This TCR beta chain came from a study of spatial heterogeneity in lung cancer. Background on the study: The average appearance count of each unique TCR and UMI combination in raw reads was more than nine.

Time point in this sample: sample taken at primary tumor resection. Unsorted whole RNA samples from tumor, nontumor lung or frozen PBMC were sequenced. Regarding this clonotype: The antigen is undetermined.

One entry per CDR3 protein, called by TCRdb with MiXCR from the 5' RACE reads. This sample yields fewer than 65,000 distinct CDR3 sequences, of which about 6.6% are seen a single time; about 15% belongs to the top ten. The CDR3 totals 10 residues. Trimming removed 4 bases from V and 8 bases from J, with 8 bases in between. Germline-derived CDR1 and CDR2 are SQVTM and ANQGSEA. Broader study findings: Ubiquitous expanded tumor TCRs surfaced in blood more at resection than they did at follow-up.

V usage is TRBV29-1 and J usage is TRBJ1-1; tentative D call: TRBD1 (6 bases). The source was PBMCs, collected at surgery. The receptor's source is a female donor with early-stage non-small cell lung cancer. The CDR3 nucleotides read TGCAGCGTTGGACAGGTAGAAGCTTTCTTT. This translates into CSVGQVEAFF.